The 29 T cell receptor beta chains below were found in one sample sequenced in a study of Graves' ophthalmopathy and Graves' hyperthyroidism (dated by TCRdb to 2017 to 2018). These reads were obtained on an Illumina HiSeq 2000. For repertoire sequencing, the TCR beta CDR3 regions were amplified from RNA transcripts. A first-round RT-PCR used HTBI primers with the Qiagen OneStep RT-PCR kit, followed by a second-round multiplex PCR, size selection and purification. Clones were called with MiXCR by TCRdb after fastp trimmed the public reads at Q25, and only in-frame beta chains were retained. When rows share a CDR3 protein, they turn into one entry using the most common DNA and genes. In this sample the table shows hundreds of thousands of distinct CDR3 sequences, more than 40% of which occur a single time. The ten most abundant clones make up about 3.3% of the sample. The sequenced sample consisted of peripheral blood. The source is an adult man with Graves' ophthalmopathy.

On this clonotype: A much larger clone lies a single base off, so this may be a read error. V gene TRBV12-3 or TRBV12-4 combines with J gene TRBJ1-2; TRBD1 is a possible D gene (5 bases). Trimming stripped 9 bases from V and 6 bases from J, with 17 bases between. CDR3 length equals 13 residues. CDR3 bases: TGTGCCAGTTGTATCCGGGGGAGCCATGGCTACACCTTC. This sequence encodes CASCIRGSHGYTF.

There are a few counts of this clonotype. V gene TRBV6-2 or TRBV6-3 combines with J gene TRBJ2-7; 8 nucleotides align to TRBD2. This CDR3 spans 13 amino acids. V lost 4 bases to trimming and J lost 4 bases; unmatched junction nucleotides: 3. CDR1 and CDR2 from the germline V gene are MNHEY and SVGEGT. The CDR3 loop is CASSSGGPYEQYF. For the CDR3, the DNA is TGTGCCAGCAGTTCGGGGGGGCCGTACGAGCAGTACTTC.

This clonotype was observed many times. The chain combines TRBV9 with TRBJ2-2; D is unclear. The CDR3 has 15 residues. Germline V gene sequence: CDR1 SGDLS, CDR2 YYNGEE. V lost 0 bases, J lost 0 bases, and 6 bases lay in between. CDR3 sequence (DNA): TGTGCCAGCAGCGTAGGTGTTACGAACACCGGGGAGCTGTTTTTT. Its protein product is CASSVGVTNTGELFF. The full variable domain, with the rest looked up from reference TRBV9 and TRBJ2-2, is DSGVTQTPKHLITATGQRVTLRCSPRSGDLSVYWYQQSLDQGLQFLIQYYNGEERAKGNILERFSAQQFPDLHSELNLSSLELGDSALYFCASSVGVTNTGELFFGEGSRLTVL.

Ten or more counts support this clonotype. The rearrangement uses TRBV24-1 and TRBJ2-5; D ambiguous. Germline assignment: CDR1 KGHDR and CDR2 SFDVKD. Trimming pared 5 bases from V and 2 bases from J, leaving 8 bases between. The CDR3 has 13 amino acids. DNA for the CDR3: TGTGCCACCAGTGTGGTGGGGCAAGAGACCCAGTACTTC. The encoded protein is CATSVVGQETQYF.

The J gene is TRBJ1-3, the V gene TRBV7-2; D is undetermined. This CDR3 has 8 residues. V was clipped by 4 bases and J by 11 bases, with 0 bases between them. The germline V gene has CDR1 SGHTA and CDR2 FQGNSA. CDR3 coding DNA: TGTGCCAGCAGCTCCATATATTTT. It yields the protein CASSSIYF.

This clonotype came up once. J is TRBJ2-1 and V is TRBV5-1, with 9 bases that match TRBD2. There are 17 residues in the CDR3. V gave up 3 bases and J gave up 7 bases; unmatched junction bases: 14. Germline lookup yields CDR1 SGHRS and CDR2 YFSETQ. Here the CDR3 DNA reads TGCGCCAGCAGCTGGCCCGAGAGGGCGGGAGGGCCGAATGAGCAGTTCTTC. This codes for CASSWPERAGGPNEQFF.

This clonotype has ten or more counts. This chain uses TRBV19 with TRBJ1-4; D may be TRBD1 (5 bases). There are 14 residues in the CDR3. CDR1 and CDR2 from the germline V gene are LNHDA and SQIVND (reference sequence). V lost 3 bases and J lost 7, with 12 bases in between. As DNA, the CDR3 is TGTGCCAGTAGTATGGGCGGACATGTTGAAAAACTGTTTTTT. Translation: CASSMGGHVEKLFF.

The table lists this clonotype with a few counts. V gene TRBV6-9 combines with J gene TRBJ1-1; 10 bases agree with TRBD1. CDR1 is MNHGY and CDR2 is SVAAGI in the germline V gene. The CDR3 totals 14 residues. The junction had 1 base not matched to a gene; V was cut back by 4 bases and J by 2 bases. As DNA, the CDR3 is TGTGCCAGCAGTTGGGACAGGGGTAACACTGAAGCTTTCTTT. It translates to CASSWDRGNTEAFF.

This rearrangement joins TRBV25-1 to TRBJ1-6, with 7 bases that match TRBD1. The germline gives CDR1 MGHDK, CDR2 SYGVNS. V was pared by 5 bases and J by 10 bases, with 17 bases of the junction left unmatched. The CDR3 runs 17 residues. The CDR3 loop reads CASSSGTDTRLDSPLHF. The DNA of the CDR3 is TGTGCCAGCAGTTCTGGGACAGATACTAGGCTAGACTCACCCCTCCACTTT.

This clonotype came up many times. CDR3 nucleotide sequence: TGTGCCAGCAGCTCGGGACTACAGCCCCAGCATTTT. Residues: CASSSGLQPQHF. This chain connects TRBV10-3 to TRBJ1-5, with D tentatively TRBD1 (5 bases). There are 12 residues in the CDR3. V lost 10 bases and J 7 bases, leaving 14 bases between the germline ends. CDR1 and CDR2 from the germline V gene are ENHRY and SYGVKD.

The CDR3, as DNA: TGTGCCAGCAGCCAAGTCGGGAGTAAGGAGACCCAGTACTTC. Protein product: CASSQVGSKETQYF. The chain carries TRBV7-9 and TRBJ2-5, with a weak D call TRBD2 (6 bases). Germline CDR1 and CDR2: SEHNR and FQNEAQ (reference sequence). CDR3 length: 14 amino acids. Trimming removed 5 bases from V and 5 bases from J, with 15 bases in between. The full variable domain, with the rest looked up from reference TRBV7-9 and TRBJ2-5, is DTGVSQNPRHKITKRGQNVTFRCDPISEHNRLYWYRQTLGQGPEFLTYFQNEAQLEKSRLLSDRFSAERPKGSFSTLEIQRTEQGDSAMYLCASSQVGSKETQYFGPGTRLLVL.

This chain uses TRBV29-1 with TRBJ1-2, with D possibly matching TRBD1 (6 bases). This CDR3 spans 13 amino acids. Trimming took 6 bases from V and 4 from J, leaving 15 bases between them. The V gene's germline CDR1 is SQVTM and CDR2 ANQGSEA. This CDR3 is CSVDQGHGYGYTF. CDR3 nucleotides: TGCAGCGTAGACCAGGGGCACGGCTATGGCTACACCTTC. The full variable domain, in which reference TRBV29-1 and TRBJ1-2 provide the parts outside the CDR3, is SAVISQKPSRDICQRGTSLTIQCQVDSQVTMMFWYRQQPGQSLTLIATANQGSEATYESGFVIDKFPISRPNLTFSTLTVSNMSPEDSSIYLCSVDQGHGYGYTFGSGTRLTVV.

This clonotype was recorded many times. J is TRBJ1-6 and V is TRBV7-8; 10 positions agree with TRBD1. The germline V gene has CDR1 SGHVS and CDR2 FQNEAQ. The CDR3 is 17 amino acids. J was trimmed by 5 bases and V by 2 bases; bases with no gene match: 6. The CDR3 bases are TGTGCCAGCAGCTTATTCGGGACAGGGGCCAATAATTCACCCCTCCACTTT. Residues: CASSLFGTGANNSPLHF.

The CDR3 sequence: CASTQWTSGEQFF. In DNA, the CDR3 is TGTGCCAGCACTCAATGGACTAGCGGTGAGCAGTTCTTC. V gene TRBV2 combines with J gene TRBJ2-1; 10 bases agree with TRBD2. The V and J ends lost 7 bases and 9 bases, in that order; junction bases with no gene match: 6. CDR3 size: 13 residues. In germline, CDR1 is SNHLY, CDR2 FYNNEI.

Notes on this clonotype: A clone one base away is much larger, so this may be a read error. The chain has TRBV2 and TRBJ2-5; D gene unclear. CDR1 is SNHLY and CDR2 is FYNNEI in the germline V gene. The CDR3 is made up of 14 amino acids. Trimming pared 7 bases from V and 0 bases from J, leaving 12 bases between. CDR3 in DNA: TGTGCCAGCATGGGGTCCCGGGACCAAGAGACCCAGTACTTC. Translation: CASMGSRDQETQYF. The full variable domain, its missing parts supplied by reference TRBV2 and TRBJ2-5, is EPEVTQTPSHQVTQMGQEVILRCVPISNHLYFYWYRQILGQKVEFLVSFYNNEISEKSEIFDDQFSVERPDGSNFTLKIRSTKLEDSAMYFCASMGSRDQETQYFGPGTRLLVL.

This clonotype was counted at least ten times. The chain carries TRBV2 and TRBJ1-4; D is uncertain. CDR1 and CDR2 (germline): SNHLY, FYNNEI. The CDR3 has 11 residues. V was pared by 6 bases and J by 4 bases, with 3 bases between. The chain's CDR3 is CASRSNEKLFF. In DNA form, the CDR3 reads TGTGCCAGCAGGAGTAATGAAAAACTGTTTTTT.

Notes on this clonotype: A junction boundary mismatches the germline segment, possibly from a read error. This chain joins TRBV6-1 and TRBJ2-7, with TRBD1 matching over 9 bases. Germline CDR1 reads MNHNS; CDR2 reads SASEGT. The CDR3 has 15 residues. The CDR3 region is CASSFPSTGGYEQYF. The CDR3 DNA follows: TGCGCCAGCAGCTTTCCCTCGACAGGGGGCTACGAGCAGTACTTC.

The chain is built from TRBV20-1 and TRBJ2-3, with TRBD1 identical over 10 bases. After removal of 3 bases from V and 9 bases from J, the junction contained 3 bases not matched to a gene. Germline V gives CDR1 DFQATT, CDR2 SNEGSKA (reference sequence). This CDR3 has 12 residues. The CDR3, as DNA: TGCAGTGCTAGTAGACAGGGGGCGACGCAGTATTTT. Protein product: CSASRQGATQYF.

The chain couples TRBV9 to TRBJ1-3, with TRBD1 as a possible D gene (5 bases). V lost 4 bases, J lost 4 bases, and 15 bases lay in between. There are 15 residues in the CDR3. Germline lookup yields CDR1 SGDLS and CDR2 YYNGEE. CDR3 region: CASSPGDSLGNTIYF. DNA for the CDR3: TGTGCCAGCAGCCCGGGGGACTCACTAGGAAACACCATATATTTT. Complete variable domain (other parts from reference TRBV9 and TRBJ1-3): DSGVTQTPKHLITATGQRVTLRCSPRSGDLSVYWYQQSLDQGLQFLIQYYNGEERAKGNILERFSAQQFPDLHSELNLSSLELGDSALYFCASSPGDSLGNTIYFGEGSWLTVV.

Many counts were recorded for this clonotype. The chain joins TRBV6-6 to TRBJ2-5, with D perhaps being TRBD1 or TRBD2 (6 bases each). CDR3 size: 14 residues. CDR1 and CDR2 from the germline V gene are MNHNY and SVGAGI (reference sequence). Trimming took 8 bases from V and 5 from J, leaving 18 bases between them. The CDR3 is CASVWRGVVETQYF. The CDR3, as DNA: TGTGCCAGCGTTTGGAGGGGGGTAGTGGAGACCCAGTACTTC.

This clonotype was seen repeatedly, ten times or more. The chain couples TRBV7-9 to TRBJ2-5, with D hard to call. Germline assignment: CDR1 SEHNR and CDR2 FQNEAQ (reference sequence). V gave up 6 bases and J gave up 4 bases, with 21 bases separating them. This CDR3 is built from 16 residues. CDR3 coding DNA: TGTGCCAGCAGTTACGACCGGACGGCACTATCAGAGACCCAGTACTTC. This codes for CASSYDRTALSETQYF.

V and J are TRBV7-2 and TRBJ2-7; 9 bases are shared with TRBD1. After removal of 5 bases from V and 5 bases from J, the junction contained 13 bases not matched to a gene. The CDR3 consists of 16 residues. Germline assignment: CDR1 SGHTA and CDR2 FQGNSA. The CDR3 DNA is TGTGCCAGCAGCCATGTGCCCGACAGGGGGGTGGACGAGCAGTACTTC. The encoded protein is CASSHVPDRGVDEQYF.

This clonotype was seen ten or more times. The chain recombines TRBV5-1 with TRBJ2-7; the D gene is possibly TRBD2 (5 bases). Trimming left V 2 bases short and J 7 bases short, with 7 bases between. This CDR3 comprises 11 residues. The germline CDR1 and CDR2 sequences are SGHRS and YFSETQ. CDR3 sequence (DNA): TGCGCCAGCAGCTTTAGCGAGGAGCAGTACTTC. This gives the protein CASSFSEEQYF.

In regard to this clonotype: A read error may explain this, as a much larger clone is one base away. The chain combines TRBV4-1 with TRBJ1-2; 7 bases are shared with TRBD1. The junction had 6 bases not matched to a gene; V was cut back by 4 bases and J by 4 bases. The CDR3 spans 14 residues. The germline CDR1 and CDR2 sequences are MGHRA and YSYEKL. The CDR3 here is CASSPVQGSYGYTF. CDR3 bases: TGCGCCAGCAGCCCGGTACAGGGGAGCTATGGCTACACCTTC.

The chain employs TRBV25-1 and TRBJ2-3, with 8 bases lining up with TRBD2. Per the germline V gene, CDR1 is MGHDK and CDR2 is SYGVNS. The V segment lost 6 bases and the J segment 1 base; nucleotides outside the gene matches: 6. CDR3 length: 15 amino acids. CDR3 protein: CASSPGLARTDTQYF. In DNA form, the CDR3 reads TGTGCCAGCAGCCCCGGACTAGCCCGCACAGATACGCAGTATTTT.

This clonotype was seen ten or more times. The chain employs TRBV6-5 and TRBJ1-6; D not resolved. Germline V gives CDR1 MNHEY, CDR2 SVGAGI. CDR3 size: 12 residues. V was cut by 5 bases and J by 14 bases, with 13 bases left in between. Written as DNA, the CDR3 is TGTGCCAGCAGTAACCCATACGAGACCCTCCACTTT. This gives the protein CASSNPYETLHF.

The chain has TRBV29-1 and TRBJ1-2; 8 bases are shared with TRBD1. V trimming: 8 bases; J trimming: 5 bases; junction bases outside the gene matches: 10. CDR3 length equals 13 residues. Germline V CDR1 and CDR2: SQVTM, ANQGSEA. The CDR3: CSLVATGEYGYTF. CDR3 coding DNA: TGCAGCTTGGTAGCGACAGGGGAATATGGCTACACCTTC.

This clonotype appeared many times. This chain uses TRBV19 with TRBJ2-7; D gene unclear. CDR1 and CDR2 (germline): LNHDA, SQIVND (reference sequence). The CDR3 is 14 amino acids. The V gene lost 5 bases and the J gene lost 3 bases, with 14 bases spanning the gap. The CDR3 protein is CASSEGYRIYEQYF. For the CDR3, the DNA is TGTGCCAGTAGTGAAGGATACCGCATCTACGAGCAGTACTTC.

This clonotype was found many times. The chain combines TRBV19 with TRBJ1-1; no clear D gene. Germline-derived CDR1 and CDR2 are LNHDA and SQIVND (reference sequence). Trimming shortened V by 3 bases and J by 0 bases, and 11 bases separated the two germline ends. The CDR3 runs 15 residues. CDR3: CASSIGTNLNTEAFF. CDR3 coding DNA: TGTGCCAGTAGTATTGGTACGAACTTGAACACTGAAGCTTTCTTT.